A single sample gave rise to the 3 T cell receptor beta chains below, sequenced in a study of blood T cell repertoires in COVID-19. Libraries were prepared by immunoSEQ multiplex PCR; TCRdb keeps only in-frame clonotypes and omits some of them. In the table there are tens of thousands of clones, roughly 83% of which are singletons. What was sequenced was peripheral blood. The receptor source for this set is a man aged 55-75 years with COVID-19, enrolled during active disease.

The rearrangement links TRBV7-2 to TRBJ1-2, with TRBD1 matching over 10 bases. The CDR3 is made up of 14 amino acids. Germline V gives CDR1 SGHTA, CDR2 FQGNSA. V was pared by 5 bases and J by 5 bases, with 5 bases of the junction left unmatched. This CDR3 is CASSRTGGPYGYTF. The DNA for the CDR3 is TGTGCCAGCAGCCGGACAGGGGGACCTTATGGCTACACCTTC. The full variable domain, in which reference TRBV7-2 and TRBJ1-2 provide the parts outside the CDR3, is GAGVSQSPSNKVTEKGKDVELRCDPISGHTALYWYRQSLGQGLEFLIYFQGNSAPDKSGLPSDRFSAERTGGSVSTLTIQRTQQEDSAVYLCASSRTGGPYGYTFGSGTRLTVV.

The V gene is TRBV11-2, the J gene TRBJ1-2, with 8 bases identical to TRBD1. The CDR3 length is 15 residues. V was pared by 4 bases and J by 4 bases, with 8 bases of the junction left unmatched. The germline CDR1 and CDR2 sequences are SGHAT and FQNNGV. CDR3 in DNA: TGTGCCAGCAGCTCCACAGGGGGGACTCCCTATGGCTACACCTTC. Protein product: CASSSTGGTPYGYTF.

The chain uses TRBV28 and TRBJ2-3; D is unclear. With 4 bases removed from V and 0 bases from J, the gap between germline ends came to 11 bases. This CDR3 comprises 15 residues. Germline V lookup: CDR1 MDHEN, CDR2 SYDVKM. CDR3 in DNA: TGTGCCAGCAGTTCCCCCACAGCTAGCACAGATACGCAGTATTTT. Translated: CASSSPTASTDTQYF.